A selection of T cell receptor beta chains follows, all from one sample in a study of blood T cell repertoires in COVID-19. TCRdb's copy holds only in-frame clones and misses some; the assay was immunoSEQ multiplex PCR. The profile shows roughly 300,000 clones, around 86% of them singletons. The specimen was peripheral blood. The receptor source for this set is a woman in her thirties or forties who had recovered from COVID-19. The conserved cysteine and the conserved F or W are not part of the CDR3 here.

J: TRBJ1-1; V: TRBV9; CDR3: ASTLITGTEAF
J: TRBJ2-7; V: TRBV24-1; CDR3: ATSDLGNDRVGDEQY
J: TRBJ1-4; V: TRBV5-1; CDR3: ASSLSGVGEKLF
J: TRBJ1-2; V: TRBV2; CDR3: ASSEALRDRGYGYT
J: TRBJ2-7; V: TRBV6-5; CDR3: ASRAGLAGSYEQY
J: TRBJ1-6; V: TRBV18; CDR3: ASSRDRDYNSPLH
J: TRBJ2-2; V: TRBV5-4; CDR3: ASSSPGLGPGELF
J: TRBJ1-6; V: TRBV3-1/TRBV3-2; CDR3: ASSQEVFGRPLH
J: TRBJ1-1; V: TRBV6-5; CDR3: ASSYLGDRANTEAF
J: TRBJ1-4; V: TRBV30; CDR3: AWNPKGASNEKLF
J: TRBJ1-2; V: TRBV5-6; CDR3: ASSLVANGYT
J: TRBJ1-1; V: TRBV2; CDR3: ASSDEVLTEAF
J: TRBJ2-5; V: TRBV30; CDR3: AGQDIGTQY
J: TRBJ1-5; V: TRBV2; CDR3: ASAQNSNQPQH
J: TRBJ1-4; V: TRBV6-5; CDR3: ASASPQKLF
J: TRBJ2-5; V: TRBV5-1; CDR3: ASSLEGGYQETQY
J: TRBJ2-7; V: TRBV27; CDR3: ASSLLLGTGAYEQY
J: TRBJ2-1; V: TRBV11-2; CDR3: ASSWQGIHEQF
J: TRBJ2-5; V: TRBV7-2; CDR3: ASSLPPSQETQY
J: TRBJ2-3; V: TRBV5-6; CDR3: ASNLGLAVSDTQY
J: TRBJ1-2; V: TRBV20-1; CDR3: SASTGIRGYT
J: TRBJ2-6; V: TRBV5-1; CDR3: ASSSRQGSGANVLT
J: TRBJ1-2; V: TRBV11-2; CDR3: ASSAGQGYGYT
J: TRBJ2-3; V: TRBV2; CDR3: ASSRLANPGGQY
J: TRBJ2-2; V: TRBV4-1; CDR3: ASSQVGALNTGELF
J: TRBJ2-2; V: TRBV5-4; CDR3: ASSLYRAGELF
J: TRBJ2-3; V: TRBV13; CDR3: ASSDSGGATDTQY
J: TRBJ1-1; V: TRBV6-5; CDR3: ASSSTGMNTEAF
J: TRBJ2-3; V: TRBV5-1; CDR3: ASSRLSDTQY
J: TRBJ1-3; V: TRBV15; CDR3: ATSRDPGGALSGNTIY
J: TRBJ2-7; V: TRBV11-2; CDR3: ASSMSRVY
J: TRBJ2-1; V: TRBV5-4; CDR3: ASSLEGRGIEQF
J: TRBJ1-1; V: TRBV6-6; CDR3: ASSYSRTGNTEAF